Listed below are T cell receptor beta chains from one sample, sequenced in a study of T cell repertoires in cytomegalovirus infection. TCRdb independently ran MiXCR on the reads; one entry per CDR3 protein. The sample consists of some 280,000 distinct CDR3 sequences, 12% to 15% of them appearing once. The sample comprised PBMCs. The source of these receptors is a human donor in good health (CMV status not recorded). Some clones in this sample may be carry-over from other donors' samples. The CDR3 runs from the conserved cysteine through the conserved F or W. A D gene is named only where the DNA matches it firmly. Some rows have no size entry. The others give once, few or many, or a class for an expanded clone.

j_call d_call clone_size v_call cdr3_aa cdr3_nt
TRBJ2-7 NA few TRBV6-5 CASRGNGGYEQYF TGTGCCAGCAGGGGGAACGGTGGGTACGAGCAGTACTTC
TRBJ2-1 TRBD2 few TRBV28 CASSFFSPRERFHNEQFF TGTGCCAGCAGTTTTTTTTCCCCGCGGGAGCGGTTCCACAATGAGCAGTTCTTC
TRBJ1-5 NA many TRBV12-3/TRBV12-4 CASSWDGYQPQHF TGTGCCAGCAGCTGGGACGGATATCAGCCCCAGCATTTT
TRBJ2-2 TRBD2 many TRBV7-8 CASSSYRLAGGTNTGELFF TGTGCCAGCAGCTCATACAGACTAGCGGGGGGAACGAACACCGGGGAGCTGTTTTTT
TRBJ1-2 TRBD1 NA TRBV7-8 CASSSGTVPMDLYGYTF TGTGCCAGCAGCTCCGGGACAGTCCCAATGGATCTCTATGGCTACACCTTC
TRBJ2-7 TRBD2 many TRBV6-6 CASSYSRGVSYEQYF TGTGCCAGCAGTTACTCGCGGGGGGTCTCCTACGAGCAGTACTTC
TRBJ2-1 TRBD1 few TRBV5-1 CASSLLGTGMNEQFF TGCGCCAGCAGCTTGCTCGGGACAGGGATGAATGAGCAGTTCTTC
TRBJ2-7 NA NA TRBV2 CASSAFLGFEQYF TGTGCCAGCAGTGCTTTCCTGGGATTCGAGCAGTACTTC
TRBJ2-2 NA NA TRBV29-1 CSVMTGSAQITGELFF TGCAGCGTAATGACAGGCTCGGCCCAAATAACCGGGGAGCTGTTTTTT
TRBJ2-3 NA NA TRBV2 CASSELGLDTQYF TGTGCCAGCAGTGAATTGGGGTTGGATACGCAGTATTTT
TRBJ2-1 NA few TRBV19 CASSIRVYNEQFF TGTGCCAGTAGTATCCGGGTTTACAATGAGCAGTTCTTC
TRBJ1-1 TRBD1 NA TRBV29-1 CSVGNAGQGDEAFF TGCAGCGTTGGGAACGCAGGACAGGGGGACGAGGCTTTCTTT